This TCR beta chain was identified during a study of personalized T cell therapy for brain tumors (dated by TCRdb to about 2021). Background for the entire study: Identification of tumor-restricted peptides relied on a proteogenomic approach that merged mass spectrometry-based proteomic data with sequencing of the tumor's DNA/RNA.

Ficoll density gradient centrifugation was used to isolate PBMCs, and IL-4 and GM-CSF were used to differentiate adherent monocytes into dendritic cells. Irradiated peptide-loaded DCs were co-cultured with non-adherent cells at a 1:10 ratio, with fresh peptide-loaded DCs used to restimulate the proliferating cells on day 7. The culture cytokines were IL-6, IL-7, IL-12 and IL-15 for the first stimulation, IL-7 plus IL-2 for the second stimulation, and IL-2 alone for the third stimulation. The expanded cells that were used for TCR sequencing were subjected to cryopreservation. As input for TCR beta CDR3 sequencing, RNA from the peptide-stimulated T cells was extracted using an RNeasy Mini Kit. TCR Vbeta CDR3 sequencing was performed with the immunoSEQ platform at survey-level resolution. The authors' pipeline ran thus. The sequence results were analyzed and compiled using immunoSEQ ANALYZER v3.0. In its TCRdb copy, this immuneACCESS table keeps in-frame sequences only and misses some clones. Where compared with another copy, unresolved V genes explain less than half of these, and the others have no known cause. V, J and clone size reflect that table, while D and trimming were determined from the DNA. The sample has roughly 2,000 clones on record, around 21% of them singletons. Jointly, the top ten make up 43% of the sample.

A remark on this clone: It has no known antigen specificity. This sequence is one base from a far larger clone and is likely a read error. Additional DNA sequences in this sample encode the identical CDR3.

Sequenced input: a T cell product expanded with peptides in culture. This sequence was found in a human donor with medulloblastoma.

The CDR3 is CSVHWGVSYEQYF. In nucleotide form, the sequence is TGCAGCGTCCATTGGGGGGTCTCCTACGAGCAGTACTTC. The receptor chain draws on TRBV29-1 and TRBJ2-7; a tentative D call is TRBD2 (6 bases match). CDR1 and CDR2 are read off the germline V gene as SQVTM and ANQGSEA. The V end loses 6 bases and the J end loses 0 bases, and a stretch of 12 bases separates them. The CDR3 sequence holds 13 residues, the cysteine and phenylalanine included. Only the CDR3 portion is preserved as DNA: 39 bases, with reading frame beginning at the first base.